What follows are 4 T cell receptor beta chains derived from one specimen sequenced in a study of blood T cell repertoires in COVID-19 (dated by TCRdb to 2019 to 2021). Libraries were constructed by the immunoSEQ multiplex PCR assay. TCRdb limited this immuneACCESS table to in-frame rearrangements with V and J called. A share of clones is missing; checked studies link under half to unresolved V genes, and the rest is unexplained. Present in this sample are around 220,000 clones, approximately 78% of which were seen just once. The ten largest account for 8% to 9% of the sample. Sequencing used peripheral blood. The receptors derive from a woman of 80 years or more with COVID-19, enrolled during active disease.

The rearrangement uses TRBV5-1 and TRBJ2-5, with TRBD1 matching 7 bases. CDR1 and CDR2 (germline): SGHRS, YFSETQ. After removal of 2 bases from V and 7 bases from J, the junction contained 17 bases not matched to a gene. The CDR3 has 17 amino acids. The CDR3: CASSFFRYGTEPWTQYF. The CDR3 DNA reads TGCGCCAGCAGCTTCTTTCGATATGGGACAGAGCCGTGGACCCAGTACTTC.

The V call is TRBV5-4, the J call TRBJ2-3; 8 nucleotides align to TRBD2. Per the germline V gene, CDR1 is SGHNT and CDR2 is YYREEE (reference sequence). The CDR3 length is 15 residues. Losses at the gene ends were 4 bases for V and 4 bases for J; bases not matched to a gene: 8. CDR3 nucleotide sequence: TGTGCCAGCAGCCAACGGGGGGGCCGTGCAGATACGCAGTATTTT. This translates into CASSQRGGRADTQYF.

This clone was picked up one time. The chain links TRBV30 to TRBJ1-5, with 8 positions matching TRBD1. Per the germline V gene, CDR1 is GTSNPN and CDR2 is SVGIG (reference sequence). The CDR3 loop spans 15 amino acids. Losses at the gene ends were 2 bases for V and 3 bases for J; bases not matched to a gene: 6. The CDR3 spells CAWSSGTGLNQPQHF. CDR3 nucleotides: TGTGCCTGGAGTTCCGGGACAGGCCTCAATCAGCCCCAGCATTTT. Together with reference TRBV30 and TRBJ1-5, the CDR3 gives the full variable domain: SQTIHQWPATLVQPVGSPLSLECTVEGTSNPNLYWYRQAAGRGLQLLFYSVGIGQISSEVPQNLSASRPQDRQFILSSKKLLLSDSGFYLCAWSSGTGLNQPQHFGDGTRLSIL.

The chain carries TRBV5-1 and TRBJ1-1, with D perhaps matching TRBD1 (5 bases). The V gene lost 0 bases and the J gene lost 0 bases, with 12 bases spanning the gap. Germline-derived CDR1 and CDR2 are SGHRS and YFSETQ. The CDR3 loop spans 16 amino acids. CDR3 loop: CASSLVGGGMNTEAFF. CDR3 bases: TGCGCCAGCAGCTTGGTAGGCGGGGGGATGAACACTGAAGCTTTCTTT.